This entry lists 11 T cell receptor beta chains sequenced from one sample in a study of blood T cell repertoires in COVID-19. TCRdb's copy holds only in-frame clones and misses some; the assay was immunoSEQ multiplex PCR. The sample includes some 230,000 clones, about 80% seen only once; the top ten take 14% to 15%. The specimen was PBMCs or T cells enriched from blood (not recorded which). The receptors derive from a man aged 40-55 years who had recovered from COVID-19.

The J gene is TRBJ1-2, the V gene TRBV7-2; TRBD1 matches at 8 bases. The ends lost 7 bases at V and 3 bases at J; junction bases unmatched: 7. The CDR3 has 14 amino acids. The germline V gene has CDR1 SGHTA and CDR2 FQGNSA. The CDR3 here is CASTPRQGHYGYTF. In DNA form, the CDR3 reads TGTGCCAGCACTCCTCGACAGGGGCACTATGGCTACACCTTC.

The J gene is TRBJ2-3, the V gene TRBV5-4; D remains ambiguous. CDR1 and CDR2 (germline): SGHNT, YYREEE (reference sequence). The CDR3 extends over 18 amino acids. V dropped 4 bases and J dropped 7 bases, with 28 bases sitting between them. CDR3 loop: CASSIDLPPQTSAYTQYF. The CDR3 nucleotides are TGTGCCAGCAGCATAGACCTCCCCCCGCAGACATCCGCTTATACGCAGTATTTT.

A word on this clone: Sequence at one end of the junction differs from germline and may be a read error. DNA for the CDR3: TGTGCCAGCAGCGTAACAGGGGCCGAGACCCAGTACTTC. Its translation: CASSVTGAETQYF. The V call is TRBV7-3, the J call TRBJ2-5; 7 bases are a match to TRBD1. The CDR3 consists of 13 residues. Germline V gene sequence: CDR1 SGHTA, CDR2 FQGTGA.

The chain carries TRBV7-8 and TRBJ1-1; a weak D match, TRBD1 (6 bases). Looked up from germline, CDR1 is SGHVS and CDR2 is FQNEAQ. The CDR3 has 14 residues. With 7 bases removed from V and 0 bases from J, the gap between germline ends came to 12 bases. The CDR3 nucleotides read TGTGCCAGCAAACGAACAGGGATGAACACTGAAGCTTTCTTT. Translation gives CASKRTGMNTEAFF.

The chain combines TRBV7-9 with TRBJ1-2; 7 bases line up with TRBD1. The CDR3 consists of 13 residues. Germline V gene sequence: CDR1 SEHNR, CDR2 FQNEAQ (reference sequence). V gave up 1 base and J gave up 10 bases; unmatched junction bases: 6. CDR3 region: CASSLVGQADYTF. In nucleotides, the CDR3 is TGTGCCAGCAGCTTAGTCGGACAGGCTGACTACACCTTC.

As for this clone: Additional DNA sequences in this sample encode the identical CDR3. The chain carries TRBV6-5 and TRBJ2-7; maybe TRBD1 (6 bases). With 6 bases removed from V and 0 bases from J, the gap between germline ends came to 12 bases. Germline loops: CDR1 MNHEY, CDR2 SVGAGI. The CDR3 sequence is 14 residues long. CDR3 DNA: TGTGCCAGCAGCCGGACAGCGAGCTCCTACGAGCAGTACTTC. Translated: CASSRTASSYEQYF.

This sequence joins TRBV28 and TRBJ2-1, with 7 bases matching TRBD2. Trimming at V came to 5 bases and at J to 7 bases, leaving 8 bases not matched to a gene. This CDR3 is 14 amino acids long. Looked up from germline, CDR1 is MDHEN and CDR2 is SYDVKM. CDR3 in DNA: TGTGCCAGCAGTCCTCGCGGGGGTAAGAATGAGCAGTTCTTC. As protein: CASSPRGGKNEQFF.

The V and J genes are TRBV21-1 and TRBJ1-5; the table's D gene call, TRBD1, was not cross checked with the DNA. TRBV21-1 is a listed pseudogene. CDR3 length: 16 amino acids. The CDR3 sequence is CASSKSRDRGNQPQHF. CDR3 DNA sequence: TGTGCCAGCAGCAAATCCCGGGACAGGGGCAATCAGCCCCAGCATTTT.

The chain has TRBV24-1 and TRBJ2-3; 10 bases align to TRBD2. Germline CDR1 reads KGHDR; CDR2 reads SFDVKD. The CDR3 covers 16 residues. Trimming took 5 bases from V and 8 from J; bases not matched to a gene: 12. CDR3 loop: CATSAPTSGTGPTQYF. The CDR3 DNA reads as TGTGCCACCAGTGCCCCAACTAGCGGGACGGGACCTACGCAGTATTTT.

The chain is built from TRBV10-1 and TRBJ2-3, with 9 bases matching TRBD2. Per germline, CDR1 WNHNN and CDR2 SYGVQD (reference sequence). This CDR3 has 15 amino acids. J was trimmed by 4 bases and V by 4 bases; bases with no gene match: 6. The CDR3 reads CASSGAGGPADTQYF. Here the CDR3 DNA reads TGCGCCAGCAGTGGGGCGGGAGGGCCCGCAGATACGCAGTATTTT.

V is TRBV20-1 and J is TRBJ2-1, with 10 bases lining up with TRBD2. This CDR3 is 16 amino acids long. V lost 3 bases and J lost 8; bases outside the gene matches: 13. CDR1 DFQATT and CDR2 SNEGSKA come from the germline V gene (reference sequence). CDR3 loop: CSASSLAGVGMDEQFF. The CDR3 coding sequence is TGCAGTGCTAGTAGCCTAGCGGGAGTCGGCATGGATGAGCAGTTCTTC.